Following are 30 T cell receptor beta chains from one sample sequenced in a study of T cell responses to AZD1222 COVID-19 vaccine. Profiled with immunoSEQ multiplex PCR; TCRdb holds only in-frame clones, not every one. Seen here are about 120,000 clones, around 89% observed once, and the top ten hold more than 3%. The sample consisted of peripheral blood, taken on day 0 of AZD1222 vaccination. All receptors come from an adult in good health.

The chain is built from TRBV4-3 and TRBJ1-1; D not resolved. The CDR3 spans 13 residues. Germline V gene sequence: CDR1 LGHNA, CDR2 YSLEER. V was clipped by 1 base and J by 0 bases, with 3 bases between them. CDR3 nucleotides: TGCGCCAGCAGCCAAGGTATGAACACTGAAGCTTTCTTT. It is translated as CASSQGMNTEAFF.

V and J are TRBV3-1 (or the pseudogene TRBV3-2) and TRBJ2-1, with no clear D. Trimming pared 2 bases from V and 6 bases from J, leaving 17 bases between. This CDR3 has 16 residues. Germline V gene data show CDR1 as LGHDT and CDR2 as YNNKEL (reference sequence). The CDR3 is CASSQPSRRIFNEQFF. The CDR3 DNA reads TGTGCCAGCAGCCAACCCAGTAGACGGATCTTCAATGAGCAGTTCTTC.

The CDR3 DNA sequence: TGTGCCAGCAGTCCTTACGGGACACCCCAAGAGACCCAGTACTTC. This encodes CASSPYGTPQETQYF. This chain links TRBV6-5 with TRBJ2-5; D may be TRBD1 (6 bases). The CDR3 extends over 15 amino acids. Germline-derived CDR1 and CDR2 are MNHEY and SVGAGI. V was pared by 5 bases and J by 1 base, with 14 bases between.

Remarks on this clone: Other DNA sequences from this sample encode an identical CDR3 as well. The rearrangement uses TRBV4-1 and TRBJ1-1; no clear D. This CDR3 has 13 residues. Germline V CDR1 and CDR2: MGHRA, YSYEKL. Trimming cost V 1 base and J 0 bases, with 3 bases left between them. The CDR3 loop is CASSQGVNTEAFF. The CDR3 DNA reads as TGCGCCAGCAGCCAAGGGGTGAACACTGAAGCTTTCTTT.

The chain joins TRBV29-1 to TRBJ1-2, with TRBD1 matching 7 bases. The CDR3 is 15 amino acids. The trim removed 0 bases at V and 4 bases at J, leaving 8 bases unmatched. Germline values: CDR1 SQVTM, CDR2 ANQGSEA. CDR3 nucleotides: TGCAGCGTTGAAGATCCGCTGCAGGGGGGCTATGGCTACACCTTC. Its protein is CSVEDPLQGGYGYTF.

The genes are TRBV7-8 and TRBJ2-1; D gene uncertain. The CDR3 spans 12 residues. V was pared by 5 bases and J by 10 bases, with 12 bases between. Germline CDR1 is SGHVS and CDR2 is FQNEAQ. The CDR3 bases are TGTGCCAGCAGCCACTCTAGGAACGAGCAGTTCTTC. Translated, it gives CASSHSRNEQFF.

The chain has TRBV11-2 and TRBJ2-1; 9 positions agree with TRBD2. The CDR3 sequence is 16 residues long. Germline V lookup: CDR1 SGHAT, CDR2 FQNNGV. The V segment lost 1 base and the J segment 4 bases; nucleotides outside the gene matches: 5. The CDR3 here is CASSLVSSGAYNEQFF. For the CDR3, the DNA is TGTGCCAGCAGCTTAGTGTCTAGCGGGGCATACAATGAGCAGTTCTTC.

The rearrangement links TRBV5-1 to TRBJ1-5; 7 bases map to TRBD1. V lost 4 bases, J lost 3 bases, and 10 bases stayed unmatched. The length of the CDR3 is 16 residues. From germline, CDR1 is SGHRS and CDR2 YFSETQ. The CDR3 reads CASSRGQAELNQPQHF. In DNA, the CDR3 is TGCGCCAGCAGCAGAGGACAGGCAGAACTCAATCAGCCCCAGCATTTT.

To note about this clone: The same CDR3 also results from other DNA sequences found in this sample. The rearrangement links TRBV6-5 to TRBJ1-2; D is unclear. The germline V and J ends were trimmed by 6 bases and 4 bases, with 12 bases remaining between them. Germline V gene data show CDR1 as MNHEY and CDR2 as SVGAGI. CDR3 size: 13 residues. In nucleotides, the CDR3 is TGTGCCAGCAGGAGAGAGGGTGGCTATGGCTACACCTTC. Translating gives CASRREGGYGYTF.

The V call is TRBV13, the J call TRBJ1-1; no clear D gene. The CDR3 runs 15 residues. Germline CDR1 and CDR2: PRHDT and FYEKMQ (reference sequence). V shed 3 bases and J shed 0 bases, with 11 bases lying between them. The CDR3 region has the DNA TGTGCCAGCAGCTTCATTAGAGGCTTGAACACTGAAGCTTTCTTT. It specifies CASSFIRGLNTEAFF.

The V and J genes are TRBV2 and TRBJ1-1, with unresolved D. The CDR3 is 12 amino acids. CDR1 is SNHLY and CDR2 is FYNNEI in the germline V gene. V lost 4 bases, J lost 11 bases, and 14 bases lay in between. The CDR3 nucleotides are TGTGCCAGCAGTGCATCTGCAGCGAAGGCTTTCTTT. This codes for CASSASAAKAFF.

CDR3 coding DNA: TGTGCCAGCTCACCCGGACAGGGGGCATCTGGAAACACCATATATTTT. As protein: CASSPGQGASGNTIYF. This sequence joins TRBV18 and TRBJ1-3; 11 bases fit TRBD1. The CDR3 is 16 residues long. Trimming took 3 bases from V and 1 from J; bases not matched to a gene: 2. The germline V gene encodes CDR1 KGHSH and CDR2 LQKENI. Supplemented by reference TRBV18 and TRBJ1-3, the full variable domain reads NAGVMQNPRHLVRRRGQEARLRCSPMKGHSHVYWYRQLPEEGLKFMVYLQKENIIDESGMPKERFSAEFPKEGPSILRIQQVVRGDSAAYFCASSPGQGASGNTIYFGEGSWLTVV.

This chain links TRBV3-1 (or the pseudogene TRBV3-2) with TRBJ1-5; D remains ambiguous. CDR3 length: 20 amino acids. Germline CDR1 and CDR2: LGHDT and YNNKEL (reference sequence). The V and J ends lost 1 base and 3 bases respectively, with 25 bases between them. CDR3 DNA sequence: TGTGCCAGCAGCCAAGGTTCTGGGCAGAGCACGTCCATTTTCAATCAGCCCCAGCATTTT. This encodes CASSQGSGQSTSIFNQPQHF.

The chain links TRBV18 to TRBJ1-1, with a possible D match to TRBD1 (6 bases). This CDR3 comprises 15 residues. Trimming took off 4 bases at V and 1 base at J, with 13 bases between the two ends. Germline V gene sequence: CDR1 KGHSH, CDR2 LQKENI. The DNA for the CDR3 is TGTGCCAGCTCACTACAACAGGGCTCGAACACTGAAGCTTTCTTT. Its translation: CASSLQQGSNTEAFF.

The chain employs TRBV6-5 and TRBJ1-2; a possible D gene is TRBD1 (5 bases). V lost 3 bases and J 5 bases, leaving 16 bases between the germline ends. The CDR3 covers 15 residues. Germline CDR1 reads MNHEY; CDR2 reads SVGAGI. The CDR3 DNA reads TGTGCCAGCAGTTATGGGACCCCTCTTTCTTATGGCTACACCTTC. Its protein is CASSYGTPLSYGYTF.

The chain couples TRBV5-6 to TRBJ1-3; D unclear. The CDR3 is 14 residues long. V dropped 1 base and J dropped 4 bases, with 9 bases sitting between them. Germline CDR1 is SGHDT and CDR2 is YYEEEE. This CDR3 reads CASSLNGLGNTIYF. As DNA, the CDR3 is TGTGCCAGCAGCTTGAACGGTTTAGGAAACACCATATATTTT.

This rearrangement joins TRBV14 to TRBJ1-4, with 10 bases aligning to TRBD1. The germline CDR1 and CDR2 sequences are SGHDN and FVKESK. Trimming removed 4 bases from V and 8 bases from J; junction bases left unmatched: 10. This CDR3 is 16 amino acids long. In DNA form, the CDR3 reads TGTGCCAGCAGCCCCTCAAGGGACAGGGGATCGGAAAAACTGTTTTTT. Translating it yields CASSPSRDRGSEKLFF.

J is TRBJ1-2 and V is TRBV6-5; 9 nucleotides match TRBD1. Looked up from germline, CDR1 is MNHEY and CDR2 is SVGAGI. With 5 bases clipped from V and 7 bases from J, the junction kept 8 bases outside the gene matches. The CDR3 is made up of 14 amino acids. CDR3 DNA: TGTGCCAGCAGTCAGACAGGGGGGATGTCTGGCTACACCTTC. It is translated as CASSQTGGMSGYTF.

CDR3 bases: TGTGCCAGCAGTATAAGCGGGGTCTATGGCTACACCTTC. The encoded protein is CASSISGVYGYTF. The rearrangement links TRBV6-5 to TRBJ1-2; no clear D gene. Germline V CDR1 and CDR2: MNHEY, SVGAGI. V dropped 5 bases and J dropped 4 bases, with 11 bases sitting between them. The CDR3 covers 13 residues.

CDR3 in DNA: TGTGCCATCAGTGAGTCTGGTGAAGCTGGAAACACCATATATTTT. It specifies CAISESGEAGNTIYF. The rearrangement uses TRBV10-3 and TRBJ1-3; D ambiguous. CDR1 and CDR2 from the germline V gene are ENHRY and SYGVKD. The CDR3 loop spans 15 amino acids. V lost 0 bases and J lost 2, with 8 bases in between.

This clone was recorded only once. This chain connects TRBV6-1 to TRBJ2-1; 7 positions match TRBD2. Germline CDR1 MNHNS, CDR2 SASEGT. The ends lost 3 bases at V and 7 bases at J; junction bases unmatched: 6. The CDR3 length is 14 residues. The CDR3, as DNA: TGTGCCAGCAGTGATCCCGGACTAGGAAATGAGCAGTTCTTC. Its translation: CASSDPGLGNEQFF.

The genes are TRBV12-5 and TRBJ1-6, with 12 positions matching TRBD1. The germline CDR1 and CDR2 sequences are LGHNT and FRNRAP. Trimming at V came to 4 bases and at J to 9 bases, leaving 4 bases not matched to a gene. This CDR3 region has 15 residues. CDR3 sequence reads: CASGSRDRGRSPLHF. In nucleotides, the CDR3 is TGTGCTAGTGGTTCCCGGGACAGGGGGCGTTCACCCCTCCACTTT. The whole variable domain, remainder taken from reference TRBV12-5 and TRBJ1-6, is DARVTQTPRHKVTEMGQEVTMRCQPILGHNTVFWYRQTMMQGLELLAYFRNRAPLDDSGMPKDRFSAEMPDATLATLKIQPSEPRDSAVYFCASGSRDRGRSPLHFGNGTRLTVT.

This clone was observed once. The rearrangement uses TRBV14 and TRBJ2-1; D may match TRBD1 or TRBD2 (5 bases each). The CDR3 has 16 residues. Trimming stripped 4 bases from V and 9 bases from J, with 22 bases between. Germline V CDR1 and CDR2: SGHDN, FVKESK. The DNA of the CDR3 is TGTGCCAGCAGCCTAGTTACCGGGACCCCGCAGGGTGAGCAGTTCTTC. Translation: CASSLVTGTPQGEQFF.

The chain recombines TRBV4-1 with TRBJ2-7; D is possibly TRBD1 (6 bases). V was clipped by 5 bases and J by 4 bases, with 18 bases between them. This CDR3 comprises 15 residues. Germline loops: CDR1 MGHRA, CDR2 YSYEKL. The CDR3, as DNA: TGCGCCAGCAGCTTTGGTCTTAGGACAGTTTACGAGCAGTACTTC. Translating gives CASSFGLRTVYEQYF.

The gene calls are TRBV9 and TRBJ1-2; TRBD1 matches 9 bases. CDR3 length: 16 amino acids. V dropped 4 bases and J dropped 2; count of bases not matched to a gene: 9. Germline CDR1 SGDLS, CDR2 YYNGEE. CDR3 region: CASSSGQGRPNYGYTF. The CDR3 DNA reads TGTGCCAGCAGCTCTGGACAGGGGCGACCAAACTATGGCTACACCTTC.

The gene calls are TRBV6-5 and TRBJ2-6; D not certain. Trimming removed 2 bases at V and 1 base at J, with 3 bases between. Germline CDR1 MNHEY, CDR2 SVGAGI. The CDR3 consists of 14 residues. CDR3 loop: CASSYRSGANVLTF. As DNA, the CDR3 is TGTGCCAGCAGTTACAGGTCTGGGGCCAACGTCCTGACTTTC.

This chain connects TRBV19 to TRBJ2-2; D call uncertain. This CDR3 contains 14 residues. The ends were cut back, 2 bases at V and 3 bases at J, with 7 bases in the middle. Germline V CDR1 and CDR2: LNHDA, SQIVND (reference sequence). Here the CDR3 reads CASSIIGYTGELFF. CDR3 DNA sequence: TGTGCCAGTAGTATAATAGGGTACACCGGGGAGCTGTTTTTT.

CDR3 nucleotide sequence: TGTGCCAGCAGTTCCGCCGGGACAGGGGTCGGCTACACCTTC. Its translation is CASSSAGTGVGYTF. The chain has TRBV6-5 and TRBJ1-2; 10 nucleotides align to TRBD1. V lost 4 bases and J lost 8; bases outside the gene matches: 7. This CDR3 comprises 14 residues. Germline V gene data show CDR1 as MNHEY and CDR2 as SVGAGI.

The chain employs TRBV11-1 and TRBJ1-2, with 7 bases that match TRBD1. The CDR3 has 14 amino acids. CDR1 and CDR2 from the germline V gene are SGHAT and FQDESV (reference sequence). Germline trimming cut 5 bases from V and 5 bases from J; bases unmatched to any gene: 8. The CDR3 DNA reads TGTGCCAGCAGCCGGGACAGCCTGAGGTATGGCTACACCTTC. Translation: CASSRDSLRYGYTF.

This chain links TRBV6-6 with TRBJ1-5; 7 bases fit TRBD1. Germline V lookup: CDR1 MNHNY, CDR2 SVGAGI (reference sequence). V was clipped by 5 bases and J by 2 bases; unmatched bases: 15. There are 18 residues in the CDR3. CDR3 DNA: TGTGCCAGCAGTCAGGGGGTTAACCTCAACTCTCGCAATCAGCCCCAGCATTTT. Translation gives CASSQGVNLNSRNQPQHF.